This TCR beta chain came from a study of cytomegalovirus exposure and HLA in healthy donors. About the research overall: There were about 86 million unique TCRs (from HLA-typed donors) in an early data release.

The study, taken as a whole, reports: As confirmed in vitro, three CMV-associated chains were specific for CMV antigens. Other equally common chains were less clonally expanded than HLA-associated TCR beta chains, a later analysis showed.

PCR employed 60 Vbeta and 13 Jbeta primers. Using immunoSEQ multiplex PCR, the repertoire was profiled, and TCRdb retains in-frame clones only, with some absent. The sample records approximately 130,000 clones, approximately 81% being singletons. The sample holds one count of this clone. The antigen is unknown. The germline CDR1 and CDR2 sequences are GTSNPN and SVGIG (reference sequence). Trimming cost V 3 bases and J 4 bases; bases outside gene matches: 4. CDR3 length equals 15 residues. The receptor was isolated from a woman between 35 and 50 years old in good health and CMV-seronegative. Input material: PBMCs. The chain links TRBV30 to TRBJ1-5; TRBD1 aligns across 12 bases. Written as DNA, the CDR3 is TGTGCCTGGAGCCGGGGACAGGGGGCGAATCAGCCCCAGCATTTT. It encodes CAWSRGQGANQPQHF.